Below are 32 T cell receptor beta chains sequenced from a single sample in a study of blood T cell repertoires in COVID-19 (dated by TCRdb to between 2020 and 2021). Library method: the immunoSEQ multiplex PCR assay. Entries here come from immuneACCESS through TCRdb and include only in-frame sequences with V and J called. Some clones fail to appear in such tables; in the studies checked, an unresolved V gene covers under half of the shortfall, and the cause of the remainder is unknown. Recorded for this sample are about 46,000 clones; around 87% of them occurred a single time. Approximately 15% of the sample is in the top ten clones. Source material: peripheral blood. These receptor sequences come from a human donor in a cohort sampled during active COVID-19.

The CDR3 sequence is CASSQKSSEAFF. CDR3 sequence (DNA): TGTGCCAGCAGCCAAAAATCGAGTGAAGCTTTCTTT. The chain joins TRBV3-1 (or the pseudogene TRBV3-2) to TRBJ1-1; D not certain. Germline V lookup: CDR1 LGHDT, CDR2 YNNKEL (reference sequence). This CDR3 has 12 residues. V shed 2 bases and J shed 7 bases, with 8 bases lying between them.

The chain is built from TRBV6-2 or TRBV6-3 and TRBJ2-2, with unresolved D. Germline CDR1 and CDR2: MNHEY and SVGEGT. The CDR3 contains 14 residues. Trimming left V 4 bases short and J 3 bases short, with 9 bases between. The CDR3 protein is CASSSGSDTGELFF. CDR3 coding DNA: TGTGCCAGCAGTTCCGGGTCGGACACCGGGGAGCTGTTTTTT.

The chain has TRBV9 and TRBJ2-3; 8 bases align to TRBD2. V dropped 1 base and J dropped 4; count of bases not matched to a gene: 5. The CDR3 loop spans 15 amino acids. The germline V gene encodes CDR1 SGDLS and CDR2 YYNGEE. The CDR3 sequence is CASSVYGGGADTQYF. CDR3 DNA sequence: TGTGCCAGCAGCGTATACGGGGGGGGCGCAGATACGCAGTATTTT. The variable domain in full, with the rest retrieved from reference TRBV9 and TRBJ2-3, is DSGVTQTPKHLITATGQRVTLRCSPRSGDLSVYWYQQSLDQGLQFLIQYYNGEERAKGNILERFSAQQFPDLHSELNLSSLELGDSALYFCASSVYGGGADTQYFGPGTRLTVL.

This clone rates as medium-sized. The chain has TRBV7-9 and TRBJ2-2; perhaps TRBD1 as D (6 bases). Germline CDR1 SEHNR, CDR2 FQNEAQ (reference sequence). This CDR3 spans 15 amino acids. V was pared by 1 base and J by 5 bases, with 11 bases between. CDR3 coding DNA: TGTGCCAGCAGCTTAGTCACAGGGATGACCGGGGAGCTGTTTTTT. Amino acid sequence: CASSLVTGMTGELFF.

The chain combines TRBV6-1 with TRBJ2-7; 7 bases agree with TRBD2. Trimming took 4 bases from V and 3 from J; bases not matched to a gene: 18. From germline, CDR1 is MNHNS and CDR2 SASEGT. The length of the CDR3 is 18 residues. CDR3 amino acids: CASSGLGGRERQGYEQYF. CDR3 bases: TGTGCCAGCAGTGGCCTTGGAGGGAGGGAACGCCAGGGCTACGAGCAGTACTTC.

V gene TRBV6-2 or TRBV6-3 combines with J gene TRBJ2-7; possibly TRBD1 for D (5 bases). Germline CDR1 reads MNHEY; CDR2 reads SVGEGT. The germline V and J ends were trimmed by 3 bases and 2 bases, with 11 bases remaining between them. This CDR3 has 14 residues. CDR3 sequence reads: CASSYGAGTYEQYF. CDR3 nucleotide sequence: TGTGCCAGCAGTTATGGGGCAGGAACCTACGAGCAGTACTTC.

This chain uses TRBV5-8 with TRBJ2-5; 8 bases are shared with TRBD2. Germline trimming cut 4 bases from V and 3 bases from J; bases unmatched to any gene: 8. CDR3 length: 15 amino acids. Germline CDR1 SGHTS, CDR2 YDEGEE. The CDR3 sequence: CASSKGTRSEETQYF. DNA for the CDR3: TGTGCCAGCAGCAAGGGGACTAGATCAGAAGAGACCCAGTACTTC.

This rearrangement joins TRBV12-5 to TRBJ1-1; possibly TRBD1 for D (5 bases). V was trimmed by 3 bases and J by 4 bases, leaving 9 bases between them. This CDR3 is 13 amino acids long. In germline, CDR1 is LGHNT, CDR2 FRNRAP. CDR3 in DNA: TGTGCTAGTGGTTTAGGGGTTTCCACTGAAGCTTTCTTT. This gives the protein CASGLGVSTEAFF.

This clone was picked up a small number of times. The chain recombines TRBV2 with TRBJ2-7; D perhaps matches TRBD2 (6 bases). Germline assignment: CDR1 SNHLY and CDR2 FYNNEI. CDR3 length: 15 amino acids. Trimming removed 3 bases at V and 2 bases at J, with 14 bases between. The DNA of the CDR3 is TGTGCCAGCAGTGACGTTGGGGGGACGGCCTACGAGCAGTACTTC. This gives the protein CASSDVGGTAYEQYF.

This rearrangement joins TRBV5-5 to TRBJ2-7; 7 bases fit TRBD1. The CDR3 length is 13 residues. With V trimmed by 4 bases and J by 3 bases, 4 bases remained unmatched. The germline V gene encodes CDR1 SGHKS and CDR2 YYEKEE (reference sequence). The CDR3: CASSHWDSYEQYF. CDR3 DNA sequence: TGTGCCAGCAGCCACTGGGACAGCTACGAGCAGTACTTC.

Concerning this clone itself: The junction does not match germline at one end; this may be a read error. This sequence joins TRBV5-5 and TRBJ2-7, with D perhaps matching TRBD1 (5 bases). Germline CDR1 is SGHKS and CDR2 is YYEKEE (reference sequence). The CDR3 is made up of 14 amino acids. Here the CDR3 reads CASTPIVGRTRAEF. In DNA, the CDR3 is TGTGCCAGCACCCCCATCGTCGGCAGGACAAGGGCCGAGTTC.

This clone appeared a single time. V gene TRBV9 combines with J gene TRBJ2-2; 10 bases map to TRBD2. J was trimmed by 3 bases and V by 4 bases; bases with no gene match: 3. This CDR3 has 15 residues. CDR1 SGDLS and CDR2 YYNGEE come from the germline V gene. This chain's CDR3 is CASSTLAGDTGELFF. In DNA, the CDR3 is TGTGCCAGCAGCACCCTAGCGGGAGACACCGGGGAGCTGTTTTTT.

In its sample, this clone was seen a few times. The chain employs TRBV6-5 and TRBJ2-5, with D unresolved. The CDR3 runs 12 residues. The V and J ends lost 4 bases and 0 bases respectively, with 3 bases between them. CDR1 MNHEY and CDR2 SVGAGI come from the germline V gene. In DNA form, the CDR3 reads TGTGCCAGCAGTTCGTACCAAGAGACCCAGTACTTC. Residues: CASSSYQETQYF.

This clone was recorded once. The V gene is TRBV12-5, the J gene TRBJ2-3; TRBD2 aligns across 7 bases. Germline CDR1 reads LGHNT; CDR2 reads FRNRAP. Germline trimming cut 0 bases from V and 4 bases from J; bases unmatched to any gene: 4. CDR3 size: 15 residues. CDR3 amino acids: CASGLVRGVADTQYF. DNA of the CDR3: TGTGCTAGTGGTTTGGTACGGGGGGTGGCAGATACGCAGTATTTT.

The chain links TRBV2 to TRBJ2-2, with D maybe TRBD1 (6 bases). The length of the CDR3 is 14 residues. The ends were cut back, 8 bases at V and 1 base at J, with 11 bases in the middle. The V gene's germline CDR1 is SNHLY and CDR2 FYNNEI. The CDR3 nucleotides are TGTGCCAGCTCAGGACAGAGGAACACCGGGGAGCTGTTTTTT. This codes for CASSGQRNTGELFF.

V and J are TRBV7-9 and TRBJ1-4; possibly TRBD1 for D (5 bases). Germline CDR1 reads SEHNR; CDR2 reads FQNEAQ (reference sequence). The length of the CDR3 is 11 residues. Trimming pared 2 bases from V and 13 bases from J, leaving 8 bases between. CDR3 nucleotides: TGTGCCAGCAGCTTATCGGGGGTACTGTTTTTT. Encoded protein: CASSLSGVLFF.

This chain joins TRBV9 and TRBJ2-7, with 9 bases aligning to TRBD1. The length of the CDR3 is 14 residues. Germline CDR1 reads SGDLS; CDR2 reads YYNGEE. Losses at the gene ends were 4 bases for V and 7 bases for J; bases not matched to a gene: 9. CDR3 in amino acids: CASSPGTGFLEQYF. The CDR3, as DNA: TGTGCCAGCAGCCCCGGGACAGGGTTTTTGGAGCAGTACTTC.

V usage is TRBV5-1 and J usage is TRBJ1-1; TRBD1 might be the D (5 bases). V gave up 5 bases and J gave up 4 bases, with 15 bases separating them. CDR3 length: 14 amino acids. Germline values: CDR1 SGHRS, CDR2 YFSETQ. CDR3 sequence: CASRDQGGFTEAFF. As DNA, the CDR3 is TGCGCCAGCAGGGACCAGGGTGGATTCACTGAAGCTTTCTTT.

The gene calls are TRBV7-8 and TRBJ2-1; maybe TRBD1 (6 bases). This CDR3 is built from 12 residues. V shed 5 bases and J shed 9 bases, with 11 bases lying between them. Germline V lookup: CDR1 SGHVS, CDR2 FQNEAQ. In nucleotides, the CDR3 is TGTGCCAGCAGCGGTAACAGGGTTGAGCAGTTCTTC. As protein: CASSGNRVEQFF.

This clone has just a few counts. This chain uses TRBV5-4 with TRBJ1-2, with D tentatively TRBD1 (5 bases). Trimming shortened V by 3 bases and J by 5 bases, and 8 bases separated the two germline ends. The CDR3 spans 12 residues. The V gene's germline CDR1 is SGHNT and CDR2 YYREEE (reference sequence). CDR3 coding DNA: TGTGCCAGCAGCTCCGGGACTTATGGCTACACCTTC. Its protein is CASSSGTYGYTF.

The chain recombines TRBV3-1 (or the pseudogene TRBV3-2) with TRBJ1-3, with D tentatively TRBD1 (5 bases). CDR3 length equals 15 residues. Germline assignment: CDR1 LGHDT and CDR2 YNNKEL (reference sequence). The germline V and J ends were trimmed by 2 bases and 5 bases, with 13 bases remaining between them. CDR3 protein: CASSQRDSGRNTIYF. CDR3 bases: TGTGCCAGCAGCCAACGGGACTCCGGGAGAAACACCATATATTTT.

The rearrangement uses TRBV5-1 and TRBJ2-7, with 14 bases fitting TRBD2. Looked up from germline, CDR1 is SGHRS and CDR2 is YFSETQ. The J segment lost 7 bases and the V segment lost 3 bases, leaving 9 bases of the junction unmatched. This CDR3 has 16 residues. The CDR3 is CASSSGLAGGTGEQYF. The CDR3 region has the DNA TGCGCCAGCAGCTCTGGACTAGCGGGAGGAACGGGAGAGCAGTACTTC.

This sequence joins TRBV20-1 and TRBJ1-1, with D hard to call. V gave up 3 bases and J gave up 5 bases, with 7 bases separating them. The CDR3 has 11 amino acids. Germline loops: CDR1 DFQATT, CDR2 SNEGSKA (reference sequence). The CDR3 DNA is TGCAGTGCTAGCGGGGAGACTGAAGCTTTCTTT. Amino acid sequence: CSASGETEAFF.

This clone was found once. Here the CDR3 DNA reads TGTGCCAGCAGCCAAGATTCAGTGGGGGGGGGCCGCGAGCAGTACTTC. Translating it yields CASSQDSVGGGREQYF. This chain uses TRBV4-2 with TRBJ2-7, with D tentatively TRBD2 (7 bases). Trimming left V 0 bases short and J 6 bases short, with 18 bases between. The CDR3 runs to 16 residues. From germline, CDR1 is LGHNA and CDR2 YNFKEQ.

V gene TRBV27 combines with J gene TRBJ1-6; maybe TRBD1 (5 bases). CDR1 and CDR2 (germline): MNHEY, SMNVEV (reference sequence). This CDR3 comprises 16 residues. Trimming shortened V by 7 bases and J by 9 bases, and 22 bases separated the two germline ends. DNA of the CDR3: TGTGCCAGCACCCCGAGTTGGGGGGAGTTGGCTTCACCCCTCCACTTT. It yields the protein CASTPSWGELASPLHF.

The chain couples TRBV6-6 to TRBJ1-4; maybe TRBD1 (6 bases). Germline V gene sequence: CDR1 MNHNY, CDR2 SVGAGI (reference sequence). This CDR3 contains 15 residues. Trimming pared 6 bases from V and 3 bases from J, leaving 14 bases between. This chain's CDR3 is CASSFVGAPNEKLFF. The CDR3, as DNA: TGTGCCAGCAGCTTCGTGGGGGCGCCTAATGAAAAACTGTTTTTT.

V gene TRBV5-1 combines with J gene TRBJ2-7; possible D gene TRBD2, 5 bases. Germline V gives CDR1 SGHRS, CDR2 YFSETQ. This CDR3 has 15 amino acids. V lost 4 bases and J 0 bases, leaving 14 bases between the germline ends. CDR3 in amino acids: CASSPTVTSSYEQYF. As DNA, the CDR3 is TGCGCCAGCAGCCCAACAGTTACTAGCTCCTACGAGCAGTACTTC.

V usage is TRBV27 and J usage is TRBJ2-3; 9 bases align to TRBD2. J lost 5 bases, V lost 3 bases, and 6 bases had no gene match. Per germline, CDR1 MNHEY and CDR2 SMNVEV (reference sequence). This CDR3 contains 15 residues. The CDR3 sequence is CASSFLAGVEDTQYF. CDR3 DNA sequence: TGTGCCAGCAGTTTCTTAGCGGGAGTCGAAGATACGCAGTATTTT.

This clone was found a few times. The chain employs TRBV4-1 and TRBJ1-5; unclear D gene. The germline V gene has CDR1 MGHRA and CDR2 YSYEKL. This CDR3 region has 13 residues. The V and J ends lost 0 bases and 7 bases respectively, with 7 bases between them. The CDR3 DNA is TGCGCCAGCAGCCAAGATCAGTTACAGCCCCAGCATTTT. This sequence encodes CASSQDQLQPQHF.

The rearrangement links TRBV14 to TRBJ1-2, with D uncertain. Trimming pared 0 bases from V and 8 bases from J, leaving 10 bases between. In germline, CDR1 is SGHDN, CDR2 FVKESK. The CDR3 is 13 amino acids. The CDR3 region is CASSQDLGRGYTF. The CDR3 region has the DNA TGTGCCAGCAGCCAAGATCTGGGCCGAGGCTACACCTTC.

The V call is TRBV18, the J call TRBJ2-1; D uncertain. Germline V lookup: CDR1 KGHSH, CDR2 LQKENI. The CDR3 is 12 residues long. V was pared by 6 bases and J by 3 bases, with 6 bases between. CDR3 residues: CASSGGYNEQFF. CDR3 coding DNA: TGTGCCAGCTCCGGCGGCTACAATGAGCAGTTCTTC.

The chain links TRBV30 to TRBJ2-1, with 9 bases aligning to TRBD1. The CDR3 extends over 15 amino acids. The germline CDR1 and CDR2 sequences are GTSNPN and SVGIG (reference sequence). Losses at the gene ends were 6 bases for V and 4 bases for J; bases not matched to a gene: 10. Here the CDR3 reads CACPYRDRVYNEQFF. CDR3 in DNA: TGTGCCTGTCCTTACCGGGACAGGGTATACAATGAGCAGTTCTTC.